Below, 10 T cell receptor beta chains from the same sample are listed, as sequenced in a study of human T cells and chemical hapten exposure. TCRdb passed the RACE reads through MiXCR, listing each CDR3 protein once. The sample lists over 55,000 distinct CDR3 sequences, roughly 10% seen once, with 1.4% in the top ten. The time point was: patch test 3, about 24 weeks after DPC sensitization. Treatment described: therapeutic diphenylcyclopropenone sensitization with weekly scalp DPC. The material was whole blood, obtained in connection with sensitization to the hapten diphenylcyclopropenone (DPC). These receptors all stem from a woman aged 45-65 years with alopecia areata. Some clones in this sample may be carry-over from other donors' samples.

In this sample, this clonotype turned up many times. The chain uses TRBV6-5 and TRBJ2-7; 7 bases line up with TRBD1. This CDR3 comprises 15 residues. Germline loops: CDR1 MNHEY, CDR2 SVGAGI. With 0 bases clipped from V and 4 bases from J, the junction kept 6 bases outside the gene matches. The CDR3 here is CASSYSGRGRYEQYF. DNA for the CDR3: TGTGCCAGCAGTTACTCGGGAAGGGGGCGGTACGAGCAGTACTTC.

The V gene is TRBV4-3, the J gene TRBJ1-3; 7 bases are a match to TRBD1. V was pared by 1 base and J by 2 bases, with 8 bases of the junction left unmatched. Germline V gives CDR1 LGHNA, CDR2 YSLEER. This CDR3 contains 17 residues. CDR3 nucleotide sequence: TGCGCCAGCAGCCAAGGGGTAGGGGGCATAGCTGGAAACACCATATATTTT. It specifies CASSQGVGGIAGNTIYF.

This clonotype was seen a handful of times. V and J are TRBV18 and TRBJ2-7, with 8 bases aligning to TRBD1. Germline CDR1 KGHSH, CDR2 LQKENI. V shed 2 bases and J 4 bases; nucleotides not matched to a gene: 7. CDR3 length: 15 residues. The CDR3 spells CASSPSVTGAYEQYF. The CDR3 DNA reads TGTGCCAGCTCACCATCAGTGACAGGGGCTTACGAGCAGTACTTC.

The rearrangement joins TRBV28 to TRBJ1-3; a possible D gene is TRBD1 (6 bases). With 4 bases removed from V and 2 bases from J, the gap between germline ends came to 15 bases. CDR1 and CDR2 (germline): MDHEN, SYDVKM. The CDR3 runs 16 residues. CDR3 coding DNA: TGTGCCAGCAGTTCCCTGGGGGCGCCTCCTGGAAACACCATATATTTT. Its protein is CASSSLGAPPGNTIYF.

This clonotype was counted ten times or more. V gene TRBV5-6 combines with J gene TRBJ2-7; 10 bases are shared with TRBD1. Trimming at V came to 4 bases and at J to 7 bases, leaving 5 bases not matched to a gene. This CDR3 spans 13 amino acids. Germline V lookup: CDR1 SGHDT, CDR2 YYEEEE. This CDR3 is CASSPGTGEEQYF. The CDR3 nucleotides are TGTGCCAGCAGCCCAGGGACAGGGGAGGAGCAGTACTTC.

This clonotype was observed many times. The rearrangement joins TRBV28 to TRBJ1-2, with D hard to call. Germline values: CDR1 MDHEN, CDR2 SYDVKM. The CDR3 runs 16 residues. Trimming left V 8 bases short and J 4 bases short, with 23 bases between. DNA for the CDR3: TGTGCCAGCTGCCCTGCAGACGTGAATAATGGCTATGGCTACACCTTC. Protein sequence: CASCPADVNNGYGYTF.

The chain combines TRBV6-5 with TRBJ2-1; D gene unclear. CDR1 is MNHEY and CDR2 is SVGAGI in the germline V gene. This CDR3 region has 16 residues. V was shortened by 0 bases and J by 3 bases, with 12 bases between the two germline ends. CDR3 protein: CASSYSPRLHYNEQFF. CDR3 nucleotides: TGTGCCAGCAGTTACTCTCCGAGGCTACACTACAATGAGCAGTTCTTC.

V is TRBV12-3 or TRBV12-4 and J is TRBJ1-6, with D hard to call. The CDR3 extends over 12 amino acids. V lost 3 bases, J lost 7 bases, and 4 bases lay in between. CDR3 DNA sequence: TGTGCCAGCAGTTTTCCCAATTCACCCCTCCACTTT. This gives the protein CASSFPNSPLHF.

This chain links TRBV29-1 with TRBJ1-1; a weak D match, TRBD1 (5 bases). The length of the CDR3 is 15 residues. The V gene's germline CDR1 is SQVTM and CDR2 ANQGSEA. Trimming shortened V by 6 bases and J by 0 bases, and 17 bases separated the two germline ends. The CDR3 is CSVRTTVNMNTEAFF. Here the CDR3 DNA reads TGCAGCGTGAGGACAACGGTTAACATGAACACTGAAGCTTTCTTT.

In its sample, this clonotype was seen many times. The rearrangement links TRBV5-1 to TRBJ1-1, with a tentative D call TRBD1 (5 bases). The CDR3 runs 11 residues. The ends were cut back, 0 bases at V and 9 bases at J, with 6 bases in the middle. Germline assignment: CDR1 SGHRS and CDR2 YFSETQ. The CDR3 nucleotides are TGCGCCAGCAGCTTGGGGGGCCAAGCTTTCTTT. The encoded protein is CASSLGGQAFF.